Below, 6 T cell receptor beta chains from the same sample are listed, as sequenced in a study of naive and memory T cell subsets. Two oligonucleotides, mixed equimolar, formed the beta constant-region primer covering TRBC1 and TRBC2. In TCRdb, the UMI-ligation and nested PCR reads were re-called with MiXCR into one record per CDR3 protein. The repertoire holds about 90,000 distinct CDR3 sequences, around 7% seen once, with 1.6% in the top ten. The sample comprised central memory CD4+ T cells from blood. Source of these receptors: a human donor in good health.

This clonotype has ten or more counts. The chain joins TRBV27 to TRBJ1-2, with 9 positions matching TRBD1. J gave up 3 bases and V 6 bases, and 2 bases lay outside the gene matches. The CDR3 length is 13 residues. Looked up from germline, CDR1 is MNHEY and CDR2 is SMNVEV (reference sequence). The CDR3 spells CASRRDRDYGYTF. The CDR3 nucleotides are TGTGCCAGCAGGCGGGACAGGGACTATGGCTACACCTTC.

The chain recombines TRBV20-1 with TRBJ2-5; D perhaps matches TRBD1 (6 bases). Germline lookup yields CDR1 DFQATT and CDR2 SNEGSKA (reference sequence). This CDR3 comprises 13 residues. V was clipped by 6 bases and J by 2 bases, with 13 bases between them. The chain's CDR3 is CSAQQGSQETQYF. Here the CDR3 DNA reads TGCAGTGCCCAACAGGGATCTCAAGAGACCCAGTACTTC.

This clonotype was seen at least ten times. The chain is built from TRBV20-1 and TRBJ1-5, with a weak D call TRBD1 (5 bases). In germline, CDR1 is DFQATT, CDR2 SNEGSKA (reference sequence). The V gene lost 1 base and the J gene lost 4 bases, with 14 bases spanning the gap. The CDR3 runs to 15 residues. The CDR3 loop reads CSARGEAGPNQPQHF. CDR3 bases: TGCAGTGCTAGAGGGGAGGCAGGGCCTAATCAGCCCCAGCATTTT.

This clonotype was found many times. This chain uses TRBV12-3 or TRBV12-4 with TRBJ2-1; D might be TRBD1 or TRBD2, each matching 5 bases. The V end lost 5 bases, the J end lost 6 bases, and 17 bases lay between the germline ends. CDR3 size: 15 residues. The CDR3 reads CASSNRDARGNEQFF. The CDR3 coding sequence is TGTGCCAGCAGTAACCGGGACGCCCGTGGCAATGAGCAGTTCTTC.

Only a few counts were recorded for this clonotype. The V call is TRBV27, the J call TRBJ2-5, with D possibly TRBD1 on 7 matching bases. This CDR3 has 13 amino acids. Germline assignment: CDR1 MNHEY and CDR2 SMNVEV (reference sequence). V shed 6 bases and J shed 5 bases, with 13 bases lying between them. The CDR3 region has the DNA TGTGCCAGCAGCAGACAGGGAGGCGAGACCCAGTACTTC. As protein: CASSRQGGETQYF.

The rearrangement links TRBV7-3 to TRBJ2-2; maybe TRBD2 (5 bases). Germline CDR1 reads SGHTA; CDR2 reads FQGTGA. V lost 3 bases and J 5 bases, leaving 10 bases between the germline ends. The CDR3 spans 14 residues. Here the CDR3 reads CASSLSPGTGELFF. CDR3 bases: TGTGCCAGCAGCTTGTCGCCGGGGACCGGGGAGCTGTTTTTT.